Sequencing of this TCR beta chain was carried out in a study of cytomegalovirus exposure and HLA in healthy donors. 60 Vbeta and 13 Jbeta primers were used in PCR. Method: immunoSEQ multiplex PCR; TCRdb's copy keeps in-frame clones and lacks some. The sample consists of roughly 100,000 clones, roughly three quarters of them appearing once. V shed 8 bases and J 8 bases; nucleotides not matched to a gene: 11. Germline-derived CDR1 and CDR2 are LNHDA and SQIVND (reference sequence). This CDR3 region has 13 residues. Comment on this clone: Its target is unknown.

General observations from the study: Associated with cytomegalovirus, according to the listing, were approximately 160 TCR beta chains. Previous analysis showed most TCR beta V segments were productive about 87% or about 30% of the time. More clonal expansion characterized HLA-associated TCR beta chains than equally common others in a later analysis.

The sequenced material came from PBMCs. The TCR sequence derives from a female donor in good health and CMV-seronegative. This chain links TRBV19 with TRBJ1-2; 7 positions agree with TRBD1. The CDR3 DNA sequence: TGTGCCAGTCAACAGGGGACAGTTCTGGGCTACACCTTC. It is translated as CASQQGTVLGYTF.